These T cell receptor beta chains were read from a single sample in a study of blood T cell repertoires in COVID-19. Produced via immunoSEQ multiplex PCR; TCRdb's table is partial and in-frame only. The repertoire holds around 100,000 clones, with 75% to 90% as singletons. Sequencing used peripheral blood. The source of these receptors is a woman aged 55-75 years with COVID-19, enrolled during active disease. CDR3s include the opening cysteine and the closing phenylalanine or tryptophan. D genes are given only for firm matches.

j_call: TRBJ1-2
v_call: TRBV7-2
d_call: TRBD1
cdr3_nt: TGTGCCAGCAGCTTAGAAAGGGGGCCGGTACGGGGCTACACCTTC
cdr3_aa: CASSLERGPVRGYTF

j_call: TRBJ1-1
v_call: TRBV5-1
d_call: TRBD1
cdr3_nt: TGCGCCAGCAGCTCGCCGCCCGACAGGGGAGATATGAACACTGAAGCTTTCTTT
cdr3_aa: CASSSPPDRGDMNTEAFF

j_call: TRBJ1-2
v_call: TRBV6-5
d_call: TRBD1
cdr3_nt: TGTGCCAGCAGTTCGGGACAGGATTGGGGCTATGGCTACACCTTC
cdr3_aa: CASSSGQDWGYGYTF

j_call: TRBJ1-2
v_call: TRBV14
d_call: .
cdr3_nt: TGTGCCAGCAGCCTAAGACGGGACTCTCCTACGCGGGGCTACACCTTC
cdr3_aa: CASSLRRDSPTRGYTF

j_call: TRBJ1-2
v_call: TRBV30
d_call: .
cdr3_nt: TGTGCCTGGAGTGTTACAGGGAGCTATGGCTACACCTTC
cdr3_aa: CAWSVTGSYGYTF

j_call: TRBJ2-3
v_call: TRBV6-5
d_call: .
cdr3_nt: TGTGCCAGCAGTTACTCGACTTATGAGGGCACAGATACGCAGTATTTT
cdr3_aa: CASSYSTYEGTDTQYF

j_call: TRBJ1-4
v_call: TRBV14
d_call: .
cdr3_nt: TGTGCCAGCAGCCAAGATACGGCTAGTAATGAAAAACTGTTTTTT
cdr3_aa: CASSQDTASNEKLFF

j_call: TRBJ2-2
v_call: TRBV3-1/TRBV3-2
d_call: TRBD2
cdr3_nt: TGTGCCAGCAGCCAGACTAGCGGGGGGGCCGGGGAGCTGTTTTTT
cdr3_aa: CASSQTSGGAGELFF

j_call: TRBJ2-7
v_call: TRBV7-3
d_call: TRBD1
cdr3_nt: TGTGCCAGCAGCTTAATCGGGACAGTCCCCTACGAGCAGTACTTC
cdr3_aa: CASSLIGTVPYEQYF

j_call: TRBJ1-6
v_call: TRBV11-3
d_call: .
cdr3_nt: TGTGCCAGCAGCTTAGATCCGGGGGACTCACCCCTCCACTTT
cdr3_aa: CASSLDPGDSPLHF